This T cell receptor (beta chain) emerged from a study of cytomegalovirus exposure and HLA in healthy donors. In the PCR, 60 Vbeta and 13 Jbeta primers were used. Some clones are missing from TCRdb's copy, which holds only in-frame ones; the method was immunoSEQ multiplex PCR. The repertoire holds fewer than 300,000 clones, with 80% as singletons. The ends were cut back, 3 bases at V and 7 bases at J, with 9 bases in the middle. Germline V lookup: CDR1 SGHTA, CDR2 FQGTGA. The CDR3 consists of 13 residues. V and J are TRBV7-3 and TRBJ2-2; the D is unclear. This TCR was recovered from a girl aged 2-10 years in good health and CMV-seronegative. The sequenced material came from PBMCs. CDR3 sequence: CASSFERGGELFF. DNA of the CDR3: TGTGCCAGCAGCTTTGAGAGAGGCGGGGAGCTGTTTTTT.